This T cell receptor beta chain is drawn from a study of blood T cell repertoires in COVID-19. For the study at large: Specimens from acute and convalescent COVID-19 originated in the United States, Italy and Spain. T cells, B-cell-depleted T cells, or PBMCs supplied cDNA or gDNA.

J was trimmed by 0 bases and V by 6 bases; bases with no gene match: 3. From germline, CDR1 is MDHEN and CDR2 SYDVKM. The CDR3 sequence is 14 residues long. Per the original data handling: Amplification of reference gene primers was used by the study to estimate nucleated cell counts. Clones were sequenced by immunoSEQ multiplex PCR, and TCRdb holds only the in-frame ones, with some missing. V and J calls and clone size are as listed in that table; D and trimming were resolved from the DNA. The sample lists roughly 68,000 clones, around 90% occurring once. This clone appeared a single time. The V and J genes are TRBV28 and TRBJ2-7; 9 nucleotides match TRBD2. The source material was peripheral blood. The clonotype comes from a human donor in a cohort sampled during active COVID-19. The CDR3 DNA sequence: TGTGCCAGCAGGGCTAGCGGGGTCTCCTACGAGCAGTACTTC. It encodes CASRASGVSYEQYF.